Below are 23 T cell receptor beta chains sequenced from a single sample in a study of Ad26.COV2.S vaccination and SARS-CoV-2 variants. TCRdb keeps only in-frame clones here, not all; method: immunoSEQ multiplex PCR. The sample lists 200,000 to 250,000 clones, roughly 88% occurring once. The treatment is: roughly 18 received Ad26.COV2.S at low or high dose, single or two shots; roughly five received placebo; per-sample allocation not given. Collection of samples fell on day 63 after the first vaccine or placebo injection. The material was peripheral blood, obtained in a trial of Ad26.COV2.S vaccine versus placebo. Receptor source: a person between 18 and 65 years old who received the Ad26.COV2.S COVID-19 vaccine or a placebo.

A single count supports this clone. The V call is TRBV30, the J call TRBJ2-7; D is perhaps TRBD1 or TRBD2 (5 bases each). This CDR3 region has 12 residues. Germline V CDR1 and CDR2: GTSNPN, SVGIG (reference sequence). The V and J ends lost 5 bases and 7 bases respectively, with 15 bases between them. CDR3 in DNA: TGTGCCTGGGACTATGGGGGTTGGGAGCAGTACTTC. Its translation is CAWDYGGWEQYF.

For this clone: The sample carries other DNA sequences with the same CDR3. The rearrangement uses TRBV29-1 and TRBJ2-3, with D perhaps assigned TRBD1 or TRBD2 (5 bases each). V gave up 4 bases and J gave up 0 bases, with 8 bases separating them. The CDR3 is made up of 13 amino acids. Germline lookup yields CDR1 SQVTM and CDR2 ANQGSEA. The CDR3 nucleotides are TGCAGCGTTGGTGGGGGAAGCACAGATACGCAGTATTTT. Translating gives CSVGGGSTDTQYF.

This clone appeared a single time. The chain has TRBV6-5 and TRBJ2-7, with TRBD2 identical over 8 bases. Losses at the gene ends were 7 bases for V and 0 bases for J; bases not matched to a gene: 2. Germline CDR1 reads MNHEY; CDR2 reads SVGAGI. This CDR3 has 13 residues. The CDR3 DNA is TGTGCCAGCAAGCGGGAGAGCTCCTACGAGCAGTACTTC. It codes for CASKRESSYEQYF.

The rearrangement uses TRBV23-1 and TRBJ2-1; D gene unclear. TRBV23-1 is sorted into the ORF group, with uncertain function. The CDR3 is 15 amino acids. V was clipped by 6 bases and J by 3 bases, with 15 bases between them. The CDR3 DNA sequence: TGCGCCAGCAGACCGCCCTACCGCGACTACAATGAGCAGTTCTTC. Protein product: CASRPPYRDYNEQFF.

This clone was recorded once. The CDR3 reads CASSVVEGGEAFF. In nucleotides, the CDR3 is TGTGCCAGCAGCGTAGTCGAGGGGGGTGAAGCTTTCTTT. J is TRBJ1-1 and V is TRBV9; possibly TRBD1 for D (6 bases). V lost 0 bases and J 7 bases, leaving 10 bases between the germline ends. CDR3 length: 13 amino acids. Germline V gene data show CDR1 as SGDLS and CDR2 as YYNGEE.

The rearrangement uses TRBV13 and TRBJ2-7; D gene uncertain. Germline V gene data show CDR1 as PRHDT and CDR2 as FYEKMQ (reference sequence). The CDR3 covers 11 residues. V dropped 0 bases and J dropped 6 bases, with 3 bases sitting between them. CDR3 amino acids: CASSLGREQYF. CDR3 DNA: TGTGCCAGCAGCTTAGGACGCGAGCAGTACTTC. The full variable domain, completed using reference TRBV13 and TRBJ2-7, is AAGVIQSPRHLIKEKRETATLKCYPIPRHDTVYWYQQGPGQDPQFLISFYEKMQSDKGSIPDRFSAQQFSDYHSELNMSSLELGDSALYFCASSLGREQYFGPGTRLTVT.

The sample holds one count of this clone. V gene TRBV11-2 combines with J gene TRBJ2-7; 8 positions agree with TRBD2. CDR3 size: 15 residues. The V gene's germline CDR1 is SGHAT and CDR2 FQNNGV. J lost 3 bases, V lost 2 bases, and 6 bases had no gene match. The CDR3 region has the DNA TGTGCCAGCAGCTTACGGGGGGGTGTCCTCTACGAGCAGTACTTC. As protein: CASSLRGGVLYEQYF.

The V gene is TRBV5-1, the J gene TRBJ2-7, with D possibly matching TRBD1 (6 bases). Looked up from germline, CDR1 is SGHRS and CDR2 is YFSETQ. This CDR3 has 14 amino acids. Trimming stripped 0 bases from V and 0 bases from J, with 7 bases between. CDR3 sequence: CASSLVDSSYEQYF. The CDR3 bases are TGCGCCAGCAGCTTGGTGGACAGCTCCTACGAGCAGTACTTC.

The chain joins TRBV4-2 to TRBJ2-1; 11 bases match TRBD1. Germline values: CDR1 LGHNA, CDR2 YNFKEQ. This CDR3 has 12 amino acids. V dropped 0 bases and J dropped 15; count of bases not matched to a gene: 1. Written as DNA, the CDR3 is TGTGCCAGCAGCCAAGACGGGACAGGGGGGTTCTTC. This encodes CASSQDGTGGFF.

This chain connects TRBV28 to TRBJ2-5; D remains unclear. The CDR3 loop spans 14 amino acids. Germline V CDR1 and CDR2: MDHEN, SYDVKM. V was shortened by 3 bases and J by 2 bases, with 10 bases between the two germline ends. The CDR3 sequence: CASSFSLPQETQYF. The CDR3 nucleotides read TGTGCCAGCAGTTTCTCACTACCGCAAGAGACCCAGTACTTC.

The rearrangement uses TRBV18 and TRBJ2-3; D unresolved. The germline V gene encodes CDR1 KGHSH and CDR2 LQKENI. Trimming took off 6 bases at V and 4 bases at J, with 14 bases between the two ends. This CDR3 has 14 amino acids. The CDR3 spells CASSASLPSDTQYF. CDR3 in DNA: TGTGCCAGCTCCGCTTCACTGCCCTCAGATACGCAGTATTTT.

The genes are TRBV29-1 and TRBJ2-7; the D call may be TRBD1 or TRBD2 (5 bases each). Trimming pared 6 bases from V and 3 bases from J, leaving 12 bases between. The germline gives CDR1 SQVTM, CDR2 ANQGSEA. The CDR3 extends over 12 amino acids. This CDR3 reads CSVGTVNYEQYF. DNA of the CDR3: TGCAGCGTCGGGACGGTCAACTACGAGCAGTACTTC.

The chain carries TRBV4-1 and TRBJ2-5, with D perhaps matching TRBD1 or TRBD2 (5 bases each). V shed 4 bases and J shed 5 bases, with 17 bases lying between them. Germline assignment: CDR1 MGHRA and CDR2 YSYEKL. This CDR3 is built from 15 residues. The CDR3 sequence: CASSPEEAWGETQYF. CDR3 DNA: TGCGCCAGCAGCCCCGAGGAGGCGTGGGGGGAGACCCAGTACTTC.

The chain couples TRBV9 to TRBJ2-3, with 7 bases matching TRBD2. The trim removed 4 bases at V and 3 bases at J, leaving 8 bases unmatched. The CDR3 runs 15 residues. The germline V gene has CDR1 SGDLS and CDR2 YYNGEE. For the CDR3, the DNA is TGTGCCAGCAGCCCCTGGGCGGGAGATACAGATACGCAGTATTTT. This translates into CASSPWAGDTDTQYF.

This chain links TRBV19 with TRBJ2-3; TRBD2 matches at 7 bases. There are 17 residues in the CDR3. From germline, CDR1 is LNHDA and CDR2 SQIVND (reference sequence). V shed 6 bases, J shed 2 bases, and the junction held 14 bases outside the gene matches. CDR3 sequence (DNA): TGTGCCAGTAGCTACAACCTCTTAGCGGGCCTCACAGATACGCAGTATTTT. Encoded protein: CASSYNLLAGLTDTQYF.

This clone was detected a few times. The chain links TRBV5-1 to TRBJ2-1; D gene ambiguous. Germline CDR1 SGHRS, CDR2 YFSETQ. CDR3 size: 13 residues. Trimming removed 1 base from V and 6 bases from J, with 8 bases in between. As DNA, the CDR3 is TGCGCCAGCAGCTTGACCCAGATCAATGAGCAGTTCTTC. Its protein product is CASSLTQINEQFF.

The chain joins TRBV3-1 (or the pseudogene TRBV3-2) to TRBJ2-2; D remains ambiguous. This CDR3 comprises 13 residues. V lost 4 bases and J 0 bases, leaving 3 bases between the germline ends. Germline values: CDR1 LGHDT, CDR2 YNNKEL (reference sequence). CDR3 nucleotides: TGTGCCAGCAGCCGGGCGAACACCGGGGAGCTGTTTTTT. This translates into CASSRANTGELFF.

This sequence joins TRBV7-2 and TRBJ2-3, with D unclear. The V end lost 2 bases, the J end lost 0 bases, and 12 bases lay between the germline ends. Germline V CDR1 and CDR2: SGHTA, FQGNSA. This CDR3 comprises 16 residues. The CDR3 is CASSLTTTVSTDTQYF. CDR3 DNA: TGTGCCAGCAGCTTAACCACGACGGTTAGCACAGATACGCAGTATTTT.

This chain connects TRBV6-1 to TRBJ2-7, with D perhaps TRBD1 (6 bases). The CDR3 contains 15 residues. Trimming left V 1 base short and J 2 bases short, with 12 bases between. Germline V lookup: CDR1 MNHNS, CDR2 SASEGT. The CDR3: CASSEGRGGTYEQYF. The CDR3 region has the DNA TGTGCCAGCAGTGAAGGGAGAGGGGGAACCTACGAGCAGTACTTC.

As to this clone: The sample holds other DNA sequences that translate to the same CDR3. V usage is TRBV7-2 and J usage is TRBJ2-2; D gene uncertain. The germline CDR1 and CDR2 sequences are SGHTA and FQGNSA. The CDR3 spans 14 residues. V lost 4 bases, J lost 0 bases, and 6 bases lay in between. In DNA form, the CDR3 reads TGTGCCAGCAGCTCCGCGGCGAACACCGGGGAGCTGTTTTTT. This encodes CASSSAANTGELFF.

This clone was observed a single time. The chain employs TRBV9 and TRBJ1-3, with 9 positions matching TRBD1. J gave up 9 bases and V 3 bases, and 4 bases lay outside the gene matches. This CDR3 spans 13 amino acids. Germline-derived CDR1 and CDR2 are SGDLS and YYNGEE. For the CDR3, the DNA is TGTGCCAGCAGCGAGGGGACAGGGAGCACCATATATTTT. It yields the protein CASSEGTGSTIYF. The entire variable domain, with the rest obtained from reference TRBV9 and TRBJ1-3, is as follows: DSGVTQTPKHLITATGQRVTLRCSPRSGDLSVYWYQQSLDQGLQFLIQYYNGEERAKGNILERFSAQQFPDLHSELNLSSLELGDSALYFCASSEGTGSTIYFGEGSWLTVV.

The rearrangement uses TRBV15 and TRBJ2-2; the match to TRBD2 covers 12 bases. The CDR3 totals 19 residues. The V gene end was trimmed by 0 bases and the J gene end by 3 bases; junction bases not matched to a gene: 8. The V gene's germline CDR1 is LNHNV and CDR2 YYDKDF (reference sequence). CDR3 in amino acids: CATSRDGLAGGPYTGELFF. CDR3 DNA: TGTGCCACCAGCAGAGATGGCCTAGCGGGAGGGCCGTACACCGGGGAGCTGTTTTTT.

This clone was detected only once. The chain links TRBV19 to TRBJ1-1; a weak D match, TRBD1 (6 bases). The CDR3 is made up of 13 amino acids. Germline V gene lookup returns CDR1 LNHDA and CDR2 SQIVND (reference sequence). V was pared by 7 bases and J by 10 bases, with 19 bases between. The CDR3 loop reads CASTAQGSGRAFF. The CDR3, as DNA: TGTGCCAGTACTGCGCAGGGGAGCGGGCGAGCTTTCTTT.